The clone carrying this TCR beta chain was counted only a few times. The junction and the germline gene differ at one end; a read error may be behind it. This specimen belongs to a study of blood T cell repertoires in COVID-19. The wider study: Spain, Italy and the United States supplied samples that represented acute and convalescent COVID-19.

Here immunoSEQ multiplex PCR was the method, and the copy in TCRdb shows in-frame clones only, minus some. This repertoire shows about 12,000 clones, about 90% found once; its top ten account for around 30%. Germline V gene data show CDR1 as SGHTA and CDR2 as FQGNSA. The CDR3 covers 14 residues. The sequencing input was peripheral blood. The receptor was isolated from a human donor in a cohort sampled during active COVID-19. The V and J genes are TRBV7-2 and TRBJ1-2; D possibly corresponds to TRBD1 (6 bases). CDR3 protein: CASSLTTGPPPSNF. The CDR3 DNA reads as TGTGCCAGCAGCTTAACTACAGGGCCTCCCCCGTCAAACTTC.